The clone carrying this TCR beta chain was picked up a small number of times. Its specificity is not known. Exposure to brentuximab vedotin varied, and each patient had relapsed following autologous stem cell transplantation. The data were taken from a study of PD-1 blockade in classical Hodgkin lymphoma. The study, taken as a whole, reports: CD4+ but not CD8+ TCR diversity rose significantly by C4D1.

Data came from immunoSEQ multiplex PCR; TCRdb stores just in-frame clones and leaves some out. The sample consists of roughly 140,000 clones, nearly 80% of them appearing once. The V gene end was trimmed by 6 bases and the J gene end by 8 bases; junction bases not matched to a gene: 9. This CDR3 region has 13 residues. Germline V gene lookup returns CDR1 MNHEY and CDR2 SVGAGI. The sequence derives from a human donor with classical Hodgkin lymphoma. The gene calls are TRBV6-5 and TRBJ1-2, with 7 bases fitting TRBD1. Sequenced material: peripheral blood mononuclear cells (PBMCs), taken before the second cycle of nivolumab. CDR3 nucleotides: TGTGCCAGCAGCTACCTCAAGGGGGCCGGCTACACCTTC. Amino acids: CASSYLKGAGYTF.